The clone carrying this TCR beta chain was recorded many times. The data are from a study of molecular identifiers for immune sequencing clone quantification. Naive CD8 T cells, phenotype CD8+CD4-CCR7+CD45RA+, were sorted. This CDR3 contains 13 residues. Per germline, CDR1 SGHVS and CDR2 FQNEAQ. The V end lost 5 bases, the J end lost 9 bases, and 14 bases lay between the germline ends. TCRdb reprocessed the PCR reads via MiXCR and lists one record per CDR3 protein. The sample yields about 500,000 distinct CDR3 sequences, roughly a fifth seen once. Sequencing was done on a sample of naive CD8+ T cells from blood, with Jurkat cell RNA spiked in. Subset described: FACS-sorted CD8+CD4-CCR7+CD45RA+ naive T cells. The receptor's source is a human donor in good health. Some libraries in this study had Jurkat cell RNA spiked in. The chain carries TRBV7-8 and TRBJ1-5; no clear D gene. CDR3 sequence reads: CASSLSGPPPQHF. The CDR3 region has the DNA TGTGCCAGCAGCCTATCCGGCCCCCCGCCCCAGCATTTT.